The present T cell receptor (beta chain) was sequenced within a study of blood T cell repertoires in COVID-19. Turning to the study itself: Spain, Italy and the United States supplied samples that represented acute and convalescent COVID-19. PBMCs, B-cell-depleted T cells, or T cells were the source of the cDNA or gDNA that made up the material.

In the study's own analysis: Estimated nucleated cell counts came from reference gene primer amplification. Using immunoSEQ multiplex PCR, the repertoire was profiled, and TCRdb retains in-frame clones only, with some absent. Clone size and the V and J calls come from that table; the DNA yielded D and trimming. The repertoire includes about 70,000 clones, approximately 83% of them detected once, and over 1.3% sits in the top ten. CDR3 length: 14 amino acids. Germline CDR1 KGHSH, CDR2 LQKENI. The germline V and J ends were trimmed by 6 bases and 2 bases, with 11 bases remaining between them. This TCR was recovered from a woman in her fifties or sixties with acute or convalescent COVID-19. This chain connects TRBV18 to TRBJ1-3; D is possibly TRBD1 (6 bases). The sequenced material came from peripheral blood. The CDR3: CASSPGQPGNTIYF. The CDR3 DNA follows: TGTGCCAGCTCTCCCGGACAGCCTGGAAACACCATATATTTT.